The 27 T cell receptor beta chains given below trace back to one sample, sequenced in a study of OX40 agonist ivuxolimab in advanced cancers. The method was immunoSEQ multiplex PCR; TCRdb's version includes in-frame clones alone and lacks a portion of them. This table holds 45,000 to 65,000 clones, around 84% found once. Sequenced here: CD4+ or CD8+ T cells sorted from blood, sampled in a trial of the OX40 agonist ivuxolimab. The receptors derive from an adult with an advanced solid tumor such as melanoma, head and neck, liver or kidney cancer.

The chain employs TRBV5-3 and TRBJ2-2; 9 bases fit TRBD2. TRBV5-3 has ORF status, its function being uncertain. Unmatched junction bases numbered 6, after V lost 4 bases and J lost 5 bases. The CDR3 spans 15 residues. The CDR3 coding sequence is TGTGCCAGAAGCCCGGGGCTAGCGGGAACCGGGGAGCTGTTTTTT. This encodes CARSPGLAGTGELFF.

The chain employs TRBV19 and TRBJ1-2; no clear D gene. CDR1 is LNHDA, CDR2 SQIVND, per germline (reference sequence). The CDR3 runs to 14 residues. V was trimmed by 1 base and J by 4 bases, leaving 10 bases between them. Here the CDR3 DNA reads TGTGCCAGTAGTATAGCCCAGAACAGCTATGGCTACACCTTC. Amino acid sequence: CASSIAQNSYGYTF.

CDR3 DNA: TGTGCCTGGAGTTGGGACAGCCCGAACACTGAAGCTTTCTTT. Protein product: CAWSWDSPNTEAFF. V is TRBV30 and J is TRBJ1-1; TRBD1 matches at 7 bases. CDR1 and CDR2 (germline): GTSNPN, SVGIG (reference sequence). The CDR3 is 14 residues long. V dropped 2 bases and J dropped 1; count of bases not matched to a gene: 4.

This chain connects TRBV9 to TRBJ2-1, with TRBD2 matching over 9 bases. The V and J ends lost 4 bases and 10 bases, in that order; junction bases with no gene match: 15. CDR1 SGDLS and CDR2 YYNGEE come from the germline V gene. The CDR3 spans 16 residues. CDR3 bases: TGTGCCAGCAGCCCGGGCTGGGTAGCGGGAGTGTCGGAGCAGTTCTTC. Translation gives CASSPGWVAGVSEQFF.

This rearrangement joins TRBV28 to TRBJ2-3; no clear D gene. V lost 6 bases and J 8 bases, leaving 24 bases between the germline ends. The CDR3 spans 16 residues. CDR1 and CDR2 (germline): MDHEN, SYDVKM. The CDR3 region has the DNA TGTGCCAGCAGCCTCTCTTTCCCCAACGAGAAGGGTACGCAGTATTTT. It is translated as CASSLSFPNEKGTQYF.

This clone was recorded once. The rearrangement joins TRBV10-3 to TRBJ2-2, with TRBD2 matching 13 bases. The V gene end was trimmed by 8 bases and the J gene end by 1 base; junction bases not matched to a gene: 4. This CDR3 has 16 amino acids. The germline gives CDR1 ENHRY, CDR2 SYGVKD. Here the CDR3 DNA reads TGTGCCATCGGATGGACTAGCGGGGGGAACACCGGGGAGCTGTTTTTT. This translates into CAIGWTSGGNTGELFF.

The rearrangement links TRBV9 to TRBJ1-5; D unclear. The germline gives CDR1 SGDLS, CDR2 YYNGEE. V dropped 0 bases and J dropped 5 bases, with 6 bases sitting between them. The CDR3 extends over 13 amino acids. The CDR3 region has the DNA TGTGCCAGCAGCGTAGACAGCCATCAGCCCCAGCATTTT. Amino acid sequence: CASSVDSHQPQHF.

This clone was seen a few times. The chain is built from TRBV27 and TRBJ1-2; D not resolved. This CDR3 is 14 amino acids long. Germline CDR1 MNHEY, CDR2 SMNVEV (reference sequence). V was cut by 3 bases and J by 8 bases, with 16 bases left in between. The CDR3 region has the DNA TGTGCCAGCAGTTTCTTGGGAAGGACCGGGGGCTACACCTTC. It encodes CASSFLGRTGGYTF.

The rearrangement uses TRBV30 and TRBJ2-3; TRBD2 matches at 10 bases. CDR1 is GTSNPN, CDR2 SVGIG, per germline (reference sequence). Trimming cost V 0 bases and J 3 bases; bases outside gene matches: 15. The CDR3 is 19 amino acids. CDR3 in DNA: TGTGCCTGGAGTGTAATGGAGCGGGAGGGGTTCTTTTCTACAGATACGCAGTATTTT. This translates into CAWSVMEREGFFSTDTQYF.

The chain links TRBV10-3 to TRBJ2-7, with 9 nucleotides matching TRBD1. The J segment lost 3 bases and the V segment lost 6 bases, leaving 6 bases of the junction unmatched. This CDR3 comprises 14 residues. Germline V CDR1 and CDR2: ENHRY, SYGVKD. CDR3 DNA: TGTGCCATCAGGGGACCGGGACAGGGCTACGAGCAGTACTTC. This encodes CAIRGPGQGYEQYF.

The CDR3 nucleotides are TGCAGCATTAATAGCGGAGGCACAGATACGCAGTATTTT. It yields the protein CSINSGGTDTQYF. The chain is built from TRBV29-1 and TRBJ2-3, with D maybe TRBD2 (6 bases). The CDR3 spans 13 residues. The germline CDR1 and CDR2 sequences are SQVTM and ANQGSEA. The V end was cut by 8 bases, the J end by 1 base, with 13 bases between.

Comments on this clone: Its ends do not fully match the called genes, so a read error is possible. The CDR3 bases are TGTGCCAGCAGTGAGTTGCCCCGGACAGAGGAAGTCTTT. This sequence encodes CASSELPRTEEVF. The chain couples TRBV2 to TRBJ1-1; weak D call: TRBD1 (6 bases). Germline CDR1 is SNHLY and CDR2 is FYNNEI. The CDR3 runs 13 residues.

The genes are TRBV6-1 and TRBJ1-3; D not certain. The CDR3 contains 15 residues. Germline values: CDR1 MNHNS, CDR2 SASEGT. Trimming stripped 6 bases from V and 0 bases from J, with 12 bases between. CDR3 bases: TGTGCCAGCAGCCGTCCAGCTTCCTCTGGAAACACCATATATTTT. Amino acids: CASSRPASSGNTIYF.

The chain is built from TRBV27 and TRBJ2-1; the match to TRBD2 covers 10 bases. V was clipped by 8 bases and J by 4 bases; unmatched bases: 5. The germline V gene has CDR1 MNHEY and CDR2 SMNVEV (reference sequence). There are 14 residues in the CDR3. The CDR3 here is CASRSGRAYNEQFF. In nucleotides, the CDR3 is TGTGCCAGCCGAAGCGGGAGGGCTTACAATGAGCAGTTCTTC.

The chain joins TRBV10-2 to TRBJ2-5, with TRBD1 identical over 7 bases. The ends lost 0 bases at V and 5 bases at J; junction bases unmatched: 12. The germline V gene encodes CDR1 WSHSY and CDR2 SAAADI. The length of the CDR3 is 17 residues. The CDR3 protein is CASSESRSGGWWETQYF. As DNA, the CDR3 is TGCGCCAGCAGTGAGTCCCGCTCAGGGGGATGGTGGGAGACCCAGTACTTC.

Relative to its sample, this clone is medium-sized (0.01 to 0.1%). Here the CDR3 reads CASSDPGGRSTSYEQYF. The CDR3 bases are TGCGCCAGCAGTGACCCGGGGGGGCGGAGTACGTCCTACGAGCAGTACTTC. V is TRBV10-2 and J is TRBJ2-7; 8 positions match TRBD2. CDR1 is WSHSY and CDR2 is SAAADI in the germline V gene. The CDR3 has 17 amino acids. V trimming: 3 bases; J trimming: 1 base; junction bases outside the gene matches: 11.

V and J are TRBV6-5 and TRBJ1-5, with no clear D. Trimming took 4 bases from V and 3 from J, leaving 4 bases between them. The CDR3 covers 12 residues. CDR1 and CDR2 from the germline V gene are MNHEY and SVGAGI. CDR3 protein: CASSLDNQPQHF. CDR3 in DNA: TGTGCCAGCAGTTTAGACAATCAGCCCCAGCATTTT.

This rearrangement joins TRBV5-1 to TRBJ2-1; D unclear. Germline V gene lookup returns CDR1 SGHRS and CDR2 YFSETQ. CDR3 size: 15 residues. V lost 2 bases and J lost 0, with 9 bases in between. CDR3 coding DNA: TGCGCCAGCAGCTTCGACGGGTACTCCTACAATGAGCAGTTCTTC. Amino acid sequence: CASSFDGYSYNEQFF.

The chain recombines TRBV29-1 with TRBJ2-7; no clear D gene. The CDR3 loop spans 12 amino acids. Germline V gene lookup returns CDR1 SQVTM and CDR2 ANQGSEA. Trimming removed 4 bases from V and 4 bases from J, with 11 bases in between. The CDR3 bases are TGCAGCGTTGGTTTTAGCAGGTACGAGCAGTACTTC. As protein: CSVGFSRYEQYF.

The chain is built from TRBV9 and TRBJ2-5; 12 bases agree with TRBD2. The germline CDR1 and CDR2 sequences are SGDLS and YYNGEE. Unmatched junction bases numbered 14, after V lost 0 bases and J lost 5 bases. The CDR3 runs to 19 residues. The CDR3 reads CASSVAGGLAGGPKETQYF. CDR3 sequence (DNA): TGTGCCAGCAGCGTAGCGGGGGGGCTAGCGGGAGGGCCGAAGGAGACCCAGTACTTC.

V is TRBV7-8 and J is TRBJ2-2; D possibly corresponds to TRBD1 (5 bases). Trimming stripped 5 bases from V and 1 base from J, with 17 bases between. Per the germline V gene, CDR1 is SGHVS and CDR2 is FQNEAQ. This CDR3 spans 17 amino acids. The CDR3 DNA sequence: TGTGCCAGCAGCGCGGCGCAGACAGTCTGGAACACCGGGGAGCTGTTTTTT. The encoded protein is CASSAAQTVWNTGELFF.

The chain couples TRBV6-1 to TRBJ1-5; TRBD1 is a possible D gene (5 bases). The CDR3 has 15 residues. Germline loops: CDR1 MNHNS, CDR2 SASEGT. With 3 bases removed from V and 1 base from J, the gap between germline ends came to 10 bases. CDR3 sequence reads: CASSDPWGSNQPQHF. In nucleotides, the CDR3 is TGTGCCAGCAGTGATCCGTGGGGGAGCAATCAGCCCCAGCATTTT.

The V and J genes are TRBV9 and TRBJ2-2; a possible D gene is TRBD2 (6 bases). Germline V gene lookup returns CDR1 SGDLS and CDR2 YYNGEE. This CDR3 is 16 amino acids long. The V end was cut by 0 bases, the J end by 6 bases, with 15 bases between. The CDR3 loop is CASSVVSRENAGELFF. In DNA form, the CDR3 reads TGTGCCAGCAGCGTAGTCTCCCGGGAGAATGCCGGGGAGCTGTTTTTT. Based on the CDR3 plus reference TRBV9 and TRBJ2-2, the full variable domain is DSGVTQTPKHLITATGQRVTLRCSPRSGDLSVYWYQQSLDQGLQFLIQYYNGEERAKGNILERFSAQQFPDLHSELNLSSLELGDSALYFCASSVVSRENAGELFFGEGSRLTVL.

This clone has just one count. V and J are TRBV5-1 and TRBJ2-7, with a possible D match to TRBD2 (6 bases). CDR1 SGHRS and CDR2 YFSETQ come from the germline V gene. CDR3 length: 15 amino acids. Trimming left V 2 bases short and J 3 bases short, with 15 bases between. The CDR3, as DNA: TGCGCCAGCAGCTTCACGGGAGAATTTATCTACGAGCAGTACTTC. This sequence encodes CASSFTGEFIYEQYF.

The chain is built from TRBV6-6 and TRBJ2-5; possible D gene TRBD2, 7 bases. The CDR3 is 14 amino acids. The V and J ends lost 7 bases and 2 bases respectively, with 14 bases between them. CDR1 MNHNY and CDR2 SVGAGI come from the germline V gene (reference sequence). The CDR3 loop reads CASTKGGAQETQYF. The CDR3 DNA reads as TGTGCCAGCACCAAGGGGGGGGCTCAAGAGACCCAGTACTTC.

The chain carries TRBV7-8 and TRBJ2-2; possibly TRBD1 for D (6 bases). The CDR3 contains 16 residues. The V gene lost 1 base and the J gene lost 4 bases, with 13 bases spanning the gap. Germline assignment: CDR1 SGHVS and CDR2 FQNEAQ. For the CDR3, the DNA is TGTGCCAGCAGCTTAGAGTCGAGAGGGGGCACCGGGGAGCTGTTTTTT. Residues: CASSLESRGGTGELFF.

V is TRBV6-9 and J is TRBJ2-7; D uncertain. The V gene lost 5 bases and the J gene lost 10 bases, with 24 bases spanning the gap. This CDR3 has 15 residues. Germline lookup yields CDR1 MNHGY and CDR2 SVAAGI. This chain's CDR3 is CASSEARQLLLKQYF. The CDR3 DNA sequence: TGTGCCAGCAGTGAAGCTCGGCAGCTTCTCCTTAAACAGTACTTC.